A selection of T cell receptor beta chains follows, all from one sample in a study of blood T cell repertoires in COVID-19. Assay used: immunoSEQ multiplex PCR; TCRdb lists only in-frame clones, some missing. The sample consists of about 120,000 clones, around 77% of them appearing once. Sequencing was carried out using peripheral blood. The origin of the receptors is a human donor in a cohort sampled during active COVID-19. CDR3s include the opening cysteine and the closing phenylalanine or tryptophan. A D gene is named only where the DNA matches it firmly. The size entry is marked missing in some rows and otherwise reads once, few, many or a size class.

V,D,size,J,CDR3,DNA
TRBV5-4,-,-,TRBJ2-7,CASSSDISYEQYF,TGTGCCAGCAGCTCCGACATCTCCTACGAGCAGTACTTC
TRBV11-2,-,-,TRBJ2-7,CASSLVGAGLRYF,TGTGCCAGCAGCTTAGTGGGAGCAGGTTTAAGGTACTTC
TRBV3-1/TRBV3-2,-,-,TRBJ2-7,CASGLSAEQYF,TGTGCCAGCGGGCTTAGTGCGGAGCAGTACTTC
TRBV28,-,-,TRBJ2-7,CASSLTEPEQYF,TGTGCCAGCAGTTTAACTGAGCCCGAGCAGTACTTC
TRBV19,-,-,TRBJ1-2,CASRAQGHYGYTF,TGTGCCAGTAGGGCACAGGGACACTATGGCTACACCTTC
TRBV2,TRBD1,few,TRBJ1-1,CASKYSGTGDTEAFF,TGTGCCAGCAAATACTCCGGGACAGGGGACACTGAAGCTTTCTTT
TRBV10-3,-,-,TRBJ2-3,CAISDLDYTDTQYF,TGTGCCATCAGTGATTTGGACTACACAGATACGCAGTATTTT
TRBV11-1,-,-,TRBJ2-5,CASSSAAGSQETQYF,TGTGCCAGCAGCTCCGCCGCCGGTAGCCAAGAGACCCAGTACTTC
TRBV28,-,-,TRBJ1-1,CASRLMNTEAFF,TGTGCCAGCAGACTCATGAACACTGAAGCTTTCTTT
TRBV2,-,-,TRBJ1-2,CASSEAGGTYTNYGYTF,TGTGCCAGCAGTGAAGCTGGCGGGACTTATACTAACTATGGCTACACCTTC
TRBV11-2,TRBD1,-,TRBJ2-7,CASSLTGTGLHEQYF,TGTGCCAGCAGCTTAACTGGGACAGGGCTTCACGAGCAGTACTTC
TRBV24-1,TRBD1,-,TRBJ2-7,CATSDCSGGAMREQYF,TGTGCCACCAGTGATTGTTCAGGGGGCGCGATGAGGGAGCAGTACTTC
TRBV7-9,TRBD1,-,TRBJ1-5,CAIGTGYSNQPQHF,TGTGCCATCGGGACAGGGTATAGCAATCAGCCCCAGCATTTT
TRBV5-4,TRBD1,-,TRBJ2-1,CASSLNPRDSAHNEQFF,TGTGCCAGCAGCTTGAACCCCCGGGACAGTGCCCACAATGAGCAGTTCTTC
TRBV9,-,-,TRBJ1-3,CASSVDPAVSGNTIYF,TGTGCCAGCAGCGTAGACCCCGCAGTCTCTGGAAACACCATATATTTT
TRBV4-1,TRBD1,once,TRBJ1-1,CASSQSQGAPTEAFF,TGCGCCAGCAGCCAGTCACAGGGGGCGCCCACTGAAGCTTTCTTT